Below, one T cell receptor (beta chain) is given with its context. Its target is not known. TCRdb re-called the 5' RACE reads and catalogs CDR3 proteins one per entry, DNA excluded. The sample holds around 550,000 distinct CDR3 sequences. This sample is part of a study of T cells expressing NK-cell markers. Looking at the study overall: Seven HCMV-seropositive donors and one seronegative donor made up the eight sequenced donors. Whole-study results and caveats: Of the CD8+ T cell pool in roughly six donors, about 1.0-7.0% was accounted for by dominant NKG2C+ clonotypes.

The CDR3 sequence is 14 residues long. Germline CDR1 and CDR2: SGHRS and YFSETQ. The chain has TRBV5-1 and TRBJ2-3; TCRdb proposes TRBD2, but this gene call is untestable without DNA. The sequenced sample was blood T cells: a sorted CD56 or NKG2C T cell subset, CD4+ or CD8+ T cells, or bulk PBMC T cells (not recorded which). This sequence originates from a man younger than 35 in good health. CDR3 in amino acids: CASDGGLSTDTQYF.